Listed below are T cell receptor beta chains from one sample, sequenced in a study of identical twins. TCRdb recomputed calls from the 5' RACE reads with MiXCR, one row per CDR3 protein. The table records about 470,000 distinct CDR3 sequences, more than 20% of them present only once. These same records also appear under a second study, on T cells expressing NK-cell markers.

Sequenced: CD4+ T cells sorted from blood. The receptors were gathered from a woman aged 18-30 years in good health. The CDR3 runs from the conserved cysteine through the conserved F or W. D genes are given only for firm matches. Not every row has a clone size; where given, it reads once, few, many or a size class.

D,size,J,V,CDR3,DNA
-,few,TRBJ2-4,TRBV5-1,CASSLVGAGARNIQYF,TGCGCCAGCAGCTTGGTGGGGGCTGGGGCCCGAAACATTCAGTACTTC
-,few,TRBJ1-6,TRBV29-1,CSVGWDPGTANSPLHF,TGCAGCGTTGGTTGGGACCCCGGGACGGCCAATTCACCCCTCCACTTT
TRBD2,once,TRBJ2-7,TRBV6-1,CASSEDRLAGGDGQYF,TGTGCCAGCAGTGAAGACAGACTAGCGGGCGGGGATGGGCAGTACTTC
-,-,TRBJ1-1,TRBV6-2/TRBV6-3,CASSYPLRGRVNTEAFF,TGTGCCAGCAGTTACCCCCTCCGGGGTAGGGTGAACACTGAAGCTTTCTTT
-,-,TRBJ1-2,TRBV2,CASSRESYGYTF,TGTGCCAGCAGCAGGGAATCTTATGGCTACACCTTC
-,medium-sized,TRBJ2-7,TRBV7-2,CASSPRTEYEQYF,TGTGCCAGCAGCCCGAGGACCGAATACGAGCAGTACTTC
TRBD2,few,TRBJ2-3,TRBV29-1,CSVEYRDYQSQYF,TGCAGCGTTGAATACCGGGACTACCAATCGCAGTATTTT
-,many,TRBJ2-7,TRBV5-4,CASSSAGTLTYEQYF,TGTGCCAGCAGCTCAGCCGGGACACTTACCTACGAGCAGTACTTC
-,many,TRBJ2-2,TRBV7-2,CASSLEWGVSGELFF,TGTGCCAGCAGCTTAGAGTGGGGGGTCTCCGGGGAGCTGTTTTTT
-,few,TRBJ2-1,TRBV20-1,CSAHYAGRISEQFF,TGCAGTGCTCACTACGCGGGGAGAATCTCTGAGCAGTTCTTC
-,few,TRBJ2-7,TRBV4-3,CASSQDRTEPRREQYF,TGCGCCAGCAGCCAAGATCGAACGGAGCCGCGTCGGGAGCAGTACTTC
-,-,TRBJ2-7,TRBV5-1,CASSLEEISCEQYF,TGCGCCAGCAGCTTGGAAGAGATCTCCTGCGAGCAGTACTTC
TRBD2,few,TRBJ2-5,TRBV20-1,CSAPLAGAETQYF,TGCAGTGCCCCTCTAGCGGGGGCGGAGACCCAGTACTTC
-,-,TRBJ2-3,TRBV29-1,CSAQGGRADTQYF,TGCAGCGCCCAGGGGGGGAGAGCAGATACGCAGTATTTT
-,few,TRBJ2-7,TRBV10-2,CATQSSASYEQYF,TGCGCCACCCAGTCTAGCGCGTCCTACGAGCAGTACTTC
TRBD2,-,TRBJ2-1,TRBV11-2,CASSDGTSGSNEQFF,TGTGCCAGCAGCGATGGGACTAGCGGGAGCAATGAGCAGTTCTTC